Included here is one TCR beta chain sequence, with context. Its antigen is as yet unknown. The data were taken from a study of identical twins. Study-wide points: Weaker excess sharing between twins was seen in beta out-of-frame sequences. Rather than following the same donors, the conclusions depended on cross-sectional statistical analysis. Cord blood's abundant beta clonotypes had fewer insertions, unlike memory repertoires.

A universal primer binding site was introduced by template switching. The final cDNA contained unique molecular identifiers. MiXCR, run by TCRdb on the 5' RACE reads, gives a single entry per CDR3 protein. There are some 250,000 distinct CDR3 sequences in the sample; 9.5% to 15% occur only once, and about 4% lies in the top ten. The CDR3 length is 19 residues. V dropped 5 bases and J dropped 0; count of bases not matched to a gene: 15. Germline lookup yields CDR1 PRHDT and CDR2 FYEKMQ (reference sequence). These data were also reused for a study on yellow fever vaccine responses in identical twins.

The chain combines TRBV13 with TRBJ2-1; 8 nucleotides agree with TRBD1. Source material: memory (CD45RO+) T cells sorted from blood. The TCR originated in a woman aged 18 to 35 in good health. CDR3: CASSPGVLGQDPSYNEQFF. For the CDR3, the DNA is TGTGCCAGCAGCCCGGGGGTCTTGGGACAGGACCCCTCCTACAATGAGCAGTTCTTC.